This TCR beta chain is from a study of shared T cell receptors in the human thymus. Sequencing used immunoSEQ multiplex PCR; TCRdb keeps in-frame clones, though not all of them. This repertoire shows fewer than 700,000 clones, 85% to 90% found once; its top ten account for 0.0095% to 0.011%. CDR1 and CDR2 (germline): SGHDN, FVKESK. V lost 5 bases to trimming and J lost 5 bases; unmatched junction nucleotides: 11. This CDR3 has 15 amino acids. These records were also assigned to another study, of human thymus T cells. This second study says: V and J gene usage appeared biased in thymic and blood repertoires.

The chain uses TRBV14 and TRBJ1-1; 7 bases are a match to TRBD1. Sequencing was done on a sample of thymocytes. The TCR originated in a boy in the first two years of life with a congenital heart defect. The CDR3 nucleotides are TGTGCCAGCAGCTTATCGGGGCAGGGGGAAACTGAAGCTTTCTTT. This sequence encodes CASSLSGQGETEAFF.